This TCR beta chain comes out of a study of cytomegalovirus exposure and HLA in healthy donors. Whole-study findings and limits: Analyzed later, association rates of TCRs varied across HLA loci, with DRB1 most and HLA-C fewest. It was around 160 TCR beta chains that were listed as cytomegalovirus-associated. With high specificity and sensitivity, the classifier reportedly diagnosed cytomegalovirus status. Several of the most significant clusters appeared linked to common viral pathogens, based on a later analysis.

The study ran its PCR with 60 Vbeta and 13 Jbeta primers. The assay was immunoSEQ multiplex PCR, and TCRdb's table has in-frame clones only and misses some. Altogether 90,000 to 150,000 clones are present, roughly 72% being singletons, with the ten largest covering around a tenth. Of note for this clone: What it binds is unknown.

This CDR3 has 15 residues. With V trimmed by 1 base and J by 4 bases, 4 bases remained unmatched. In germline, CDR1 is SGDLS, CDR2 YYNGEE. Source material: PBMCs. This TCR was sampled from a woman between 50 and 59 years old in good health and CMV-seropositive. The chain has TRBV9 and TRBJ2-7; 11 bases map to TRBD1. This chain's CDR3 is CASSVQGTGGYEQYF. CDR3 in DNA: TGTGCCAGCAGCGTACAGGGGACAGGGGGTTACGAGCAGTACTTC.